The clone carrying this T cell receptor beta chain has just a few counts. This sample is drawn from a study of T cell repertoires in ileal Crohn's disease. Turning to the study itself: Surgery for a complication: stricturing in roughly 61%, penetrating in roughly 39%. The M0 sample came from the inflamed ileal portion of the resected specimen.

TCRdb's copy holds only in-frame clones and misses some; the assay was immunoSEQ multiplex PCR. The table includes 13,000 or so clones, less than 80% detected once. Time point noted: inflamed ileum from the surgical specimen. This CDR3 is 15 amino acids long. V dropped 4 bases and J dropped 0 bases, with 14 bases sitting between them. Per germline, CDR1 SGHRS and CDR2 YFSETQ. The V gene is TRBV5-1, the J gene TRBJ2-7; possibly TRBD2 for D (5 bases). This TCR was sampled from an adult with Crohn's disease. The sequenced material came from ileal tissue. CDR3 sequence: CASSPLSGSSYEQYF. For the CDR3, the DNA is TGCGCCAGCAGCCCCCTTTCTGGGAGCTCCTACGAGCAGTACTTC.